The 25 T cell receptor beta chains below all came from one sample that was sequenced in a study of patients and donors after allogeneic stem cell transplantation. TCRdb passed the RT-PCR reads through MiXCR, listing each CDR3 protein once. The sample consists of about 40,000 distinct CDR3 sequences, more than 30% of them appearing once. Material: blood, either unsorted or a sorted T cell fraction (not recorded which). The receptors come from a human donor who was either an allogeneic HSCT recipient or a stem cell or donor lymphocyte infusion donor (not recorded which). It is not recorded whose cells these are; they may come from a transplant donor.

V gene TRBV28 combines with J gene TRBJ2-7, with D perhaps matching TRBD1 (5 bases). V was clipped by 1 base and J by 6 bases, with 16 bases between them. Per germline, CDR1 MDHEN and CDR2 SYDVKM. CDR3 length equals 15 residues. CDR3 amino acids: CASSLYQGEVREQYF. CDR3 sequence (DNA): TGTGCCAGCAGTTTATATCAGGGCGAGGTTCGCGAGCAGTACTTC.

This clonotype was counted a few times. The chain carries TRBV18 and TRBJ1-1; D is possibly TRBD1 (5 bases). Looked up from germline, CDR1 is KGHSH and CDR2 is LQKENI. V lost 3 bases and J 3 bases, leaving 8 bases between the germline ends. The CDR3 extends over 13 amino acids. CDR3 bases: TGTGCCAGCTCACCTTTCAGGGACACTGAAGCTTTCTTT. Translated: CASSPFRDTEAFF.

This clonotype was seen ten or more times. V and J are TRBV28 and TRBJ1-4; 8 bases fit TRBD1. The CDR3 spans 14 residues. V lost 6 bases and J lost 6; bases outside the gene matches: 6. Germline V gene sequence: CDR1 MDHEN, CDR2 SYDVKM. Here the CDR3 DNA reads TGTGCCAGCAGATCAGGGGGCGCGGATGAAAAACTGTTTTTT. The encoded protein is CASRSGGADEKLFF. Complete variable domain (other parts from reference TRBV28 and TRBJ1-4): DVKVTQSSRYLVKRTGEKVFLECVQDMDHENMFWYRQDPGLGLRLIYFSYDVKMKEKGDIPEGYSVSREKKERFSLILESASTNQTSMYLCASRSGGADEKLFFGSGTQLSVL.

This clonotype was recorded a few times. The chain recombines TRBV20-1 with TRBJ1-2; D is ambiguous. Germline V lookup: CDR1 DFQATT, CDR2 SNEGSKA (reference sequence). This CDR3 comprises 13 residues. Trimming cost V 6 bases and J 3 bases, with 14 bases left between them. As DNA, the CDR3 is TGCAGTGCCCAACGTGGGAACGACTATGGCTACACCTTC. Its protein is CSAQRGNDYGYTF.

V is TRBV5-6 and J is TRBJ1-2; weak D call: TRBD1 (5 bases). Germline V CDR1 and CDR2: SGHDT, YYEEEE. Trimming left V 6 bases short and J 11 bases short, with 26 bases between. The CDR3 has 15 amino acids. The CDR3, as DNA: TGTGCCAGCACCCTTGTAAGGGGTAGGCGATTTGGTTACACCTTC. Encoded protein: CASTLVRGRRFGYTF.

This chain's CDR3 is CASSQTGVPQETQYF. DNA of the CDR3: TGTGCCAGCAGCCAGACAGGGGTGCCACAAGAGACCCAGTACTTC. The chain has TRBV28 and TRBJ2-5; 8 bases are shared with TRBD1. Trimming took 6 bases from V and 2 from J; bases not matched to a gene: 8. The length of the CDR3 is 15 residues. Germline V gene sequence: CDR1 MDHEN, CDR2 SYDVKM.

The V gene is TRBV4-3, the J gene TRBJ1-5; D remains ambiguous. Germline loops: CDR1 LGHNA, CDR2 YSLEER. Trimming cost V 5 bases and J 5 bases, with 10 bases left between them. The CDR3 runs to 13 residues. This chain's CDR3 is CASSTTVHQPQHF. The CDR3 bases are TGCGCCAGCAGCACCACCGTCCATCAGCCCCAGCATTTT.

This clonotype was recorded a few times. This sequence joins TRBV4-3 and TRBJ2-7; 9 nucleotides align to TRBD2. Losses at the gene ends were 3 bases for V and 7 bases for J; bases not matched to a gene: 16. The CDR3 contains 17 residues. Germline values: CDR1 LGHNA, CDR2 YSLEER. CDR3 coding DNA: TGCGCCAGCAGCCACCCTCGGGCGGGAGGGGACGTTGGGGAGCAGTACTTC. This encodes CASSHPRAGGDVGEQYF.

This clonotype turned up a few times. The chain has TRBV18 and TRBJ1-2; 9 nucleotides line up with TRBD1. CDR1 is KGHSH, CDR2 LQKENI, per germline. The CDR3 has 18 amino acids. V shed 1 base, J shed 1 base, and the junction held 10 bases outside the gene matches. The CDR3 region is CASSPLSSGTGYNYGYTF. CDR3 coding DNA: TGTGCCAGCTCACCACTGTCCTCAGGGACAGGGTATAACTATGGCTACACCTTC.

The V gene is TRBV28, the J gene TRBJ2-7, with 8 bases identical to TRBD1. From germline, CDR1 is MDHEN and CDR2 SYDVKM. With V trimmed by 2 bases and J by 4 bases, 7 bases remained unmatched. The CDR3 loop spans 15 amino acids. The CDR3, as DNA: TGTGCCAGCAGTTTAGGGACAGGTCGCAGGTACGAGCAGTACTTC. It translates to CASSLGTGRRYEQYF.

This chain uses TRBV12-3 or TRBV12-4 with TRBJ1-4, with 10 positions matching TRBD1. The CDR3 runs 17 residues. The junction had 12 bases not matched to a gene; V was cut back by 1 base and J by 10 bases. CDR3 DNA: TGTGCCAGCAGTTTAGGGTCGGGAACTGGACAGGGGGTAAAACTGTTTTTT. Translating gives CASSLGSGTGQGVKLFF.

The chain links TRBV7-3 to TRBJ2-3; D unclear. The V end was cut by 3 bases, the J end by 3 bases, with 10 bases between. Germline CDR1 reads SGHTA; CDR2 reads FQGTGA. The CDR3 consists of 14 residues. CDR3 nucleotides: TGTGCCAGCAGCTTTGGCTACGGGACAGATACGCAGTATTTT. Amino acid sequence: CASSFGYGTDTQYF.

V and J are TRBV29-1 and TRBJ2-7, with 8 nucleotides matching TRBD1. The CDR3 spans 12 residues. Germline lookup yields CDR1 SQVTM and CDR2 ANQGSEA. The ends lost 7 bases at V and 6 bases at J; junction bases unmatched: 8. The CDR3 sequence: CSGRTGIGEQYF. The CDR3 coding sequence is TGCAGCGGACGGACAGGGATTGGCGAGCAGTACTTC.

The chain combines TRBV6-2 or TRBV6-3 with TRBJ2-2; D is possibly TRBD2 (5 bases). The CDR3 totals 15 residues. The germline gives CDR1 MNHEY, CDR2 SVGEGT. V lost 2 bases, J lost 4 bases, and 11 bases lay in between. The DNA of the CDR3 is TGTGCCAGCAGTTACCCCGGACTGGGCACCGGGGAGCTGTTTTTT. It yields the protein CASSYPGLGTGELFF.

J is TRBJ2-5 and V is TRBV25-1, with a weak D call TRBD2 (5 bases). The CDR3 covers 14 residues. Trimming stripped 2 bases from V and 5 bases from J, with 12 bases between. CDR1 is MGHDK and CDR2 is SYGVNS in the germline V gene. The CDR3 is CASSETRLRETQYF. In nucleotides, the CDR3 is TGTGCCAGCAGTGAAACTAGACTGCGCGAGACCCAGTACTTC.

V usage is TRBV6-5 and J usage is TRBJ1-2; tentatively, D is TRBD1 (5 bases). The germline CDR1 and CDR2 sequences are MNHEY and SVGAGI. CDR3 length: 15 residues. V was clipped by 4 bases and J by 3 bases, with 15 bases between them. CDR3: CASSFTGGGYYGYTF. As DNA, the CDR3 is TGTGCCAGCAGTTTCACTGGGGGTGGGTACTATGGCTACACCTTC.

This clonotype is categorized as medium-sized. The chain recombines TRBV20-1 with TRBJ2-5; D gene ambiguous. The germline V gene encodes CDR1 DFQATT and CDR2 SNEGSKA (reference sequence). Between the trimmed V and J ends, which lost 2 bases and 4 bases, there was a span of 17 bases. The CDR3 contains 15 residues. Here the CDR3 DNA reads TGCAGTGCTAGATCGAGCCGGGCCCTGCGAGAGACCCAGTACTTC. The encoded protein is CSARSSRALRETQYF.

Written as DNA, the CDR3 is TGTGCCAGCAGTATACAGGGGGCCAAAAACATTCAGTACTTC. As protein: CASSIQGAKNIQYF. The chain is built from TRBV12-3 or TRBV12-4 and TRBJ2-4; 7 bases agree with TRBD1. Unmatched junction bases numbered 2, after V lost 5 bases and J lost 1 base. The CDR3 totals 14 residues.

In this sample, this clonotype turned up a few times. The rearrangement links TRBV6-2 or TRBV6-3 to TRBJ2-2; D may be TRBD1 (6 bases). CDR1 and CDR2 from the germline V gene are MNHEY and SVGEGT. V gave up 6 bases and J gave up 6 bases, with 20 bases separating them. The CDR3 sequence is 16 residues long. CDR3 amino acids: CASSPRQARYSGELFF. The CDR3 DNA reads TGTGCCAGCAGCCCCCGACAGGCCCGCTATTCCGGGGAGCTGTTTTTT.

CDR3 loop: CASSLPSSIFYEQFF. The CDR3 DNA reads as TGCGCCAGCAGCCTCCCAAGTAGTATCTTCTATGAGCAGTTCTTC. The gene calls are TRBV4-1 and TRBJ2-1, with D unclear. The CDR3 is 15 residues long. Germline CDR1 MGHRA, CDR2 YSYEKL. V lost 4 bases to trimming and J lost 8 bases, with 18 bases between them.

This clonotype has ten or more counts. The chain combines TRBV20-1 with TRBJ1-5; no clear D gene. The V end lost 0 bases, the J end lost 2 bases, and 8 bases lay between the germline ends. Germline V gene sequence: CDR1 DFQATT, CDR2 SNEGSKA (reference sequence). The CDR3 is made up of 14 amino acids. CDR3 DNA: TGCAGTGCTAGAGATCCCCGCCGCAATCAGCCCCAGCATTTT. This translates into CSARDPRRNQPQHF.

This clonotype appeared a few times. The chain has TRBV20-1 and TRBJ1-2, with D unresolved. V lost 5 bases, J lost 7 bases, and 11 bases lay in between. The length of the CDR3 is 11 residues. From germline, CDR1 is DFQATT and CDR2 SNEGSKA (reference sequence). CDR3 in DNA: TGCAGTGCTTCCCAAAGGGCTGGCTACACCTTC. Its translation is CSASQRAGYTF.

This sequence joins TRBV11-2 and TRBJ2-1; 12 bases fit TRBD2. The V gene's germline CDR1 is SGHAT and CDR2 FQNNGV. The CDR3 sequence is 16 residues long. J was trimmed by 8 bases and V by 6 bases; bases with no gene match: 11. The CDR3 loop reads CASSLGASGRAYEQFF. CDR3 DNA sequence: TGTGCCAGCAGTCTGGGGGCTAGCGGGAGGGCCTATGAGCAGTTCTTC.

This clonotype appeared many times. The CDR3 here is CASSQDLRQPQHF. DNA for the CDR3: TGCGCCAGCAGCCAAGATCTTAGGCAGCCCCAGCATTTT. This sequence joins TRBV4-3 and TRBJ1-5, with D unresolved. This CDR3 has 13 residues. Germline V gene data show CDR1 as LGHNA and CDR2 as YSLEER. Trimming pared 0 bases from V and 7 bases from J, leaving 7 bases between.

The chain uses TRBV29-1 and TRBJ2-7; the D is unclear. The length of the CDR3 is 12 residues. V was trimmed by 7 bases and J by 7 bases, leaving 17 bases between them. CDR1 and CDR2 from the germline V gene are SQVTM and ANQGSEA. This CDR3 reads CSGGRGVLEQYF. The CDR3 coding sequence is TGCAGCGGTGGACGTGGGGTCTTGGAGCAGTACTTC.